This T cell receptor beta chain was captured in a study of blood T cell repertoires in COVID-19. Study as a whole: COVID-19 samples collected from the United States, Italy and Spain covered acute and convalescent phases.

CDR3 length: 15 amino acids. Germline V gives CDR1 MNHEY, CDR2 SVGAGI. V gave up 6 bases and J gave up 0 bases; unmatched junction bases: 6. Living in 24 US areas, the participants were between about 18 and 100 years of age. Participants' reported clinical history set cohort assignment. No more than 2 weeks before study entry, exposed participants had met a case of COVID-19. The data were produced by immunoSEQ multiplex PCR, yet TCRdb's version contains in-frame clones alone and is incomplete. The data hold 300,000 to 450,000 clones, with around nine tenths observed a single time. The source material was PBMCs or T cells enriched from blood (not recorded which). This TCR was sampled from a woman aged 25 to 45 who had been exposed to COVID-19. The chain uses TRBV6-5 and TRBJ1-2; TRBD1 matches 8 bases. The CDR3 here is CASRDRALANYGYTF. DNA for the CDR3: TGTGCCAGCAGGGACAGGGCCCTAGCTAACTATGGCTACACCTTC.